Here is one T cell receptor beta chain with its context. What it binds is not known. Indicated time point: patch test 3, about 24 weeks after DPC sensitization. Sample treatment: therapeutic diphenylcyclopropenone sensitization with weekly scalp DPC. Phlebotomy was performed prior to application of every patch test. Each CDR3 protein gets one entry after TCRdb re-called the RACE reads with MiXCR. The data contain more than 95,000 distinct CDR3 sequences, around 25% of them singletons. These data are taken from a study of human T cells and chemical hapten exposure. CDR3 size: 18 residues. Looked up from germline, CDR1 is MDHEN and CDR2 is SYDVKM. The junction had 15 bases not matched to a gene; V was cut back by 6 bases and J by 0 bases. General observations from the study: TCRs exceeding a frequency of 1 in 1000 stayed unchanged under DPC sensitization.

The material sequenced was whole blood, taken in connection with sensitization to the hapten diphenylcyclopropenone (DPC). J is TRBJ2-3 and V is TRBV28, with TRBD2 identical over 7 bases. The clonotype comes from a man in his forties with alopecia areata. Some clones in this sample may be carry-over from other donors' samples. The CDR3 DNA reads as TGTGCCAGCAGACCCCCTGGGGAGCGGGGTACTAGCACAGATACGCAGTATTTT. Translated, it gives CASRPPGERGTSTDTQYF.